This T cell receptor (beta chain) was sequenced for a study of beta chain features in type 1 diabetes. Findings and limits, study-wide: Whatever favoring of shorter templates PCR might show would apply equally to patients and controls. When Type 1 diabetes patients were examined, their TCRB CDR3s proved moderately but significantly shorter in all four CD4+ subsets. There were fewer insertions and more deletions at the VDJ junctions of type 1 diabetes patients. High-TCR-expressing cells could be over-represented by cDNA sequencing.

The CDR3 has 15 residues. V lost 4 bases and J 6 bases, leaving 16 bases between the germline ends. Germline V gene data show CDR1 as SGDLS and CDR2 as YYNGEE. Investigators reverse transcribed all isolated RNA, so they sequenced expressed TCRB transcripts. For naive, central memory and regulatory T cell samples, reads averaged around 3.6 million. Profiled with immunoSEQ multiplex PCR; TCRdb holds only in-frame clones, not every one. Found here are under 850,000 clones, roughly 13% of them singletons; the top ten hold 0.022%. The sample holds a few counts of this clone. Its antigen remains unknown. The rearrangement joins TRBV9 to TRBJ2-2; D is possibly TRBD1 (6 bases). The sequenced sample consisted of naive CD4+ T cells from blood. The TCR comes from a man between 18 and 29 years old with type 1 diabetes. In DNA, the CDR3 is TGTGCCAGCAGCCCAGGGGCCAAGCGACCCGGGGAGCTGTTTTTT. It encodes CASSPGAKRPGELFF. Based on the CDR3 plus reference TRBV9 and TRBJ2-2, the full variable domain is DSGVTQTPKHLITATGQRVTLRCSPRSGDLSVYWYQQSLDQGLQFLIQYYNGEERAKGNILERFSAQQFPDLHSELNLSSLELGDSALYFCASSPGAKRPGELFFGEGSRLTVL.